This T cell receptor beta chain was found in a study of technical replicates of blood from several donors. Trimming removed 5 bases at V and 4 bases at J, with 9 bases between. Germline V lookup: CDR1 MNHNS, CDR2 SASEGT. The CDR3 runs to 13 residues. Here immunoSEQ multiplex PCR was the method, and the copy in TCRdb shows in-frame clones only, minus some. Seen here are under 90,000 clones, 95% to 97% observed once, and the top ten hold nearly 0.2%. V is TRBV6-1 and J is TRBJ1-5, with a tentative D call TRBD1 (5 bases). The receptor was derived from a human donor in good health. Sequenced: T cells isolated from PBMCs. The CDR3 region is CASSLQVNQPQHF. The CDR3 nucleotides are TGTGCCAGCAGTCTACAGGTAAATCAGCCCCAGCATTTT.